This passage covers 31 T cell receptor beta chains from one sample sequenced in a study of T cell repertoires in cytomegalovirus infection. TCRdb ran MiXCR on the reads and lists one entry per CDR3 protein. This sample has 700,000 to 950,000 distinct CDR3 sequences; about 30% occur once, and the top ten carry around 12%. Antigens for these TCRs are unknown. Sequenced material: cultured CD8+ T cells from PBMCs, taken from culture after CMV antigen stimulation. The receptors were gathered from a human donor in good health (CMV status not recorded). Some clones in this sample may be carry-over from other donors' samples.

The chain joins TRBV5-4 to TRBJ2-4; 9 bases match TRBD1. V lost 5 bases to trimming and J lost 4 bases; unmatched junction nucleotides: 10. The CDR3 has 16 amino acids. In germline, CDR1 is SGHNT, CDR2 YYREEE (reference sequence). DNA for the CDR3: TGTGCCAGCAGTTCCCCGGGACAGGGCATTAAAAACATTCAGTACTTC. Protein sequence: CASSSPGQGIKNIQYF.

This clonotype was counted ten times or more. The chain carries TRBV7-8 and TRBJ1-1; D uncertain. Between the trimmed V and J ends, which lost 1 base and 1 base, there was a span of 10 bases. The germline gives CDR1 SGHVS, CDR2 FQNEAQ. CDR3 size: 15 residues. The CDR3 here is CASSLDGGENTEAFF. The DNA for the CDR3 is TGTGCCAGCAGCTTAGATGGTGGTGAGAACACTGAAGCTTTCTTT.

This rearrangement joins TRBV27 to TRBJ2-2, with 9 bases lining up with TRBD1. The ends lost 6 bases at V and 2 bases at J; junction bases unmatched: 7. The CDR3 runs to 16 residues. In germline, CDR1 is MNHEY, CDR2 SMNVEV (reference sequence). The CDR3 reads CASRIWTGDNTGELFF. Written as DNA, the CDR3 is TGTGCCAGCAGAATTTGGACAGGGGATAACACCGGGGAGCTGTTTTTT.

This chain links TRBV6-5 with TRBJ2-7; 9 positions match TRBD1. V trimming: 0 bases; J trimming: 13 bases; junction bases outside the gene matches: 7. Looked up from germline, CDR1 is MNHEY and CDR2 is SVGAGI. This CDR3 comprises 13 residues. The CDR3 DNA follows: TGTGCCAGCAGTTACTCAGGACAGGGGAGGGTTTACGTC. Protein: CASSYSGQGRVYV.

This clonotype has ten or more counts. CDR3 loop: CASSLSMGDRGDTEAFF. CDR3 bases: TGTGCCAGCAGTTTATCTATGGGGGACAGGGGGGACACTGAAGCTTTCTTT. The V call is TRBV27, the J call TRBJ1-1, with 11 bases matching TRBD1. This CDR3 is built from 17 residues. V was clipped by 0 bases and J by 3 bases; unmatched bases: 6. Germline values: CDR1 MNHEY, CDR2 SMNVEV (reference sequence).

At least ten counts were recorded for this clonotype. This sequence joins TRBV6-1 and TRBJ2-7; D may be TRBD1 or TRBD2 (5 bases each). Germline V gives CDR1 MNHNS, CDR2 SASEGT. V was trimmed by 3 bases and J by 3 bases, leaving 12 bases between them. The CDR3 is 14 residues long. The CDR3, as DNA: TGTGCCAGCAGTGACGGGACCCACCTCTACGAGCAGTACTTC. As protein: CASSDGTHLYEQYF.

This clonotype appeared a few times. In nucleotides, the CDR3 is TGTGCCAGCAGCTTAGAGTTGTACGGGGAGCTGTTTTTT. Protein product: CASSLELYGELFF. The chain employs TRBV7-6 and TRBJ2-2; no clear D gene. This CDR3 is built from 13 residues. Germline V lookup: CDR1 SGHVS, CDR2 FNYEAQ. V lost 1 base, J lost 7 bases, and 7 bases lay in between.

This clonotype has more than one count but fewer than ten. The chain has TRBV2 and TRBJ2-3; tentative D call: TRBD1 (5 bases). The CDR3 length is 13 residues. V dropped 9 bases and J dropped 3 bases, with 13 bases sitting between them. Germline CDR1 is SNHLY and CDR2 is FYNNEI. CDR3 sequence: CARSQGFTDTQYF. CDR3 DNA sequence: TGTGCCAGATCCCAGGGATTTACAGATACGCAGTATTTT.

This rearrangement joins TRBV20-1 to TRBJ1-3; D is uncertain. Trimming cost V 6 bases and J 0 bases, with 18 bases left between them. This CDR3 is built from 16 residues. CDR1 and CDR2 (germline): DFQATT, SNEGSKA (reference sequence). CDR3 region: CSAHPAGYLSGNTIYF. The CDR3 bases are TGCAGTGCCCACCCGGCGGGCTACCTCTCTGGAAACACCATATATTTT.

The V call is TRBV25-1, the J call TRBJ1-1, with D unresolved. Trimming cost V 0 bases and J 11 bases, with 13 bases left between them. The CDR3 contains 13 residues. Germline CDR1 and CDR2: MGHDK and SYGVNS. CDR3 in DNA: TGTGCCAGCAGTGAATATTTTGAGGGTAGGGCTTTCTTT. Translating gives CASSEYFEGRAFF.

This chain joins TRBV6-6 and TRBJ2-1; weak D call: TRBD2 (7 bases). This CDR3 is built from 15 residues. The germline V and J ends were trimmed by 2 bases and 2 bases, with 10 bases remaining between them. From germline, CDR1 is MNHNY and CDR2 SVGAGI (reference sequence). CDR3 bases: TGTGCCAGCAGTTACGGGGGGGCCCCCTACAATGAGCAGTTCTTC. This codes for CASSYGGAPYNEQFF.

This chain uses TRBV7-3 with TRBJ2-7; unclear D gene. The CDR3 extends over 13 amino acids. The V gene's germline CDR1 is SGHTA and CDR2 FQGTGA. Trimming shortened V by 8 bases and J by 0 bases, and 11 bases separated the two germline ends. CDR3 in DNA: TGTGCCAGCGGCCGGACGGGCTCCTACGAGCAGTACTTC. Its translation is CASGRTGSYEQYF.

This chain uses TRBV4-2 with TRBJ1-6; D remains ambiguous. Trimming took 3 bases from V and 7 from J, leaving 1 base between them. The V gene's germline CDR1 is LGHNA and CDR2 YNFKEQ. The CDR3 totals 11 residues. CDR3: CASSQNSPLHF. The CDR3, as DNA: TGTGCCAGCAGCCAGAATTCACCCCTCCACTTT.

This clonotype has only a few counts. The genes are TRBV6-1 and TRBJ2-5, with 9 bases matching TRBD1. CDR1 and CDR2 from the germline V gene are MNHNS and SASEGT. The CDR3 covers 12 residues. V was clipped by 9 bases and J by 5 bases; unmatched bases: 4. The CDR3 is CASTGGVETQYF. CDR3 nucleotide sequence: TGTGCCAGTACAGGGGGCGTTGAGACCCAGTACTTC.

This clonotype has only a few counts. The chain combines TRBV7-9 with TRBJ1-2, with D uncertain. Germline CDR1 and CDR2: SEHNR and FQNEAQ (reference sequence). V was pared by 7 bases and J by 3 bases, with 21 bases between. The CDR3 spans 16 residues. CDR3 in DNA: TGTGCCAGCACGCCGGCGGAACCGATACGAGACTATGGCTACACCTTC. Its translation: CASTPAEPIRDYGYTF.

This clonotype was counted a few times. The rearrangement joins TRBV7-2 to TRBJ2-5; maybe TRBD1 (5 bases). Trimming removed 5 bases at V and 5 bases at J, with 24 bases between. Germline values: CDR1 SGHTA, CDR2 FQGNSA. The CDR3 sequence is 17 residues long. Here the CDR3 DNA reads TGTGCCAGCAGCGTACCCAAGGCAGGGCCCCGGGTGGAGACCCAGTACTTC. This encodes CASSVPKAGPRVETQYF.

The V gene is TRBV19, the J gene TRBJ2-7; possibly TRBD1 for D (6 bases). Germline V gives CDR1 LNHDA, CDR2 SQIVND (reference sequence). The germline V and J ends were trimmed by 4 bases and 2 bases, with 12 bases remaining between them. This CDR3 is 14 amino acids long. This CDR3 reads CASSTGVRAYEQYF. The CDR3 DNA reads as TGTGCCAGTAGTACAGGGGTAAGGGCCTACGAGCAGTACTTC.

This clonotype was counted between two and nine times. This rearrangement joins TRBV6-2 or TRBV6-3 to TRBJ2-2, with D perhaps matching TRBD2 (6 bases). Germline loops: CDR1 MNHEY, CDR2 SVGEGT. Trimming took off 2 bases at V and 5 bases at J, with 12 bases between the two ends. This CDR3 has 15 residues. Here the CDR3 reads CASSYTPLATGELFF. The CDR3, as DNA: TGTGCCAGCAGTTACACCCCACTAGCAACCGGGGAGCTGTTTTTT.

CDR3 sequence reads: CASSEELAGLFSYEQYF. The CDR3, as DNA: TGTGCCAGCAGTGAAGAACTAGCGGGGCTATTTTCCTACGAGCAGTACTTC. V gene TRBV6-1 combines with J gene TRBJ2-7; 10 bases map to TRBD2. CDR1 and CDR2 from the germline V gene are MNHNS and SASEGT. This CDR3 comprises 17 residues. The J segment lost 1 base and the V segment lost 1 base, leaving 7 bases of the junction unmatched.

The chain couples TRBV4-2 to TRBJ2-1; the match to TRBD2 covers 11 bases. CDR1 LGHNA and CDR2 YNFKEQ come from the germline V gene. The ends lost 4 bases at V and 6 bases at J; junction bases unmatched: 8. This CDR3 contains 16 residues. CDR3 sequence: CASSPGVAGGLNEQFF. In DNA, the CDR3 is TGTGCCAGCAGCCCAGGCGTAGCGGGGGGGCTCAATGAGCAGTTCTTC.

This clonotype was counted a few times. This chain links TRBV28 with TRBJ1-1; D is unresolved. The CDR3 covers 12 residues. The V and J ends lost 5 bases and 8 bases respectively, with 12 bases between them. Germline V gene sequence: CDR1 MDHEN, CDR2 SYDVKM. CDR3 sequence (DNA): TGTGCCAGCAGTCGGCCCCAGGCAGAAGCTTTCTTT. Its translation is CASSRPQAEAFF.

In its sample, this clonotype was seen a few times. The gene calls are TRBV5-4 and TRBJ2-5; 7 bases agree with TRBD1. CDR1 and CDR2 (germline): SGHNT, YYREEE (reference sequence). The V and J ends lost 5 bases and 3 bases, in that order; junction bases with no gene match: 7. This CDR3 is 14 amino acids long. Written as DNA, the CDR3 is TGTGCCAGCAGTCCGACAGGGAACGAAGAGACCCAGTACTTC. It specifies CASSPTGNEETQYF.

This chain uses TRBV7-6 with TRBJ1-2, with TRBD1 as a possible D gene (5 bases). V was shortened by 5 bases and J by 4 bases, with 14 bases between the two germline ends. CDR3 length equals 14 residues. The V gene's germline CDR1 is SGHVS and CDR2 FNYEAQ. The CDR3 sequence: CASSQAGAFYGYTF. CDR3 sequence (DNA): TGTGCCAGCAGCCAAGCCGGGGCATTCTATGGCTACACCTTC.

In DNA, the CDR3 is TGTGCCAGTAGTATAGGGAGGAGGCCCGGGGAGCTGTTTTTT. It is translated as CASSIGRRPGELFF. This rearrangement joins TRBV19 to TRBJ2-2; tentative D call: TRBD2 (5 bases). The CDR3 covers 14 residues. Germline V lookup: CDR1 LNHDA, CDR2 SQIVND (reference sequence). The V gene lost 1 base and the J gene lost 6 bases, with 9 bases spanning the gap.

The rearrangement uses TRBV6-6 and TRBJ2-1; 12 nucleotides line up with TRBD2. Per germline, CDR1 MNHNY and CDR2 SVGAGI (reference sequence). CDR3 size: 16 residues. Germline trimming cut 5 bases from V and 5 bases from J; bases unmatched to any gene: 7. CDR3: CASSLHGLAGNNEQFF. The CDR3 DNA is TGTGCCAGCAGTCTACACGGACTAGCGGGGAACAATGAGCAGTTCTTC.

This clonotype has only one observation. The DNA for the CDR3 is TGTGCCACCAGCAGAGGACCGAGCAATCAGCCCCAGCATTTT. Translated: CATSRGPSNQPQHF. The chain employs TRBV15 and TRBJ1-5, with unresolved D. The CDR3 has 14 residues. Germline V CDR1 and CDR2: LNHNV, YYDKDF (reference sequence). V gave up 1 base and J gave up 1 base, with 5 bases separating them. Full variable domain (outside the CDR3, taken from reference TRBV15 and TRBJ1-5): DAMVIQNPRYQVTQFGKPVTLSCSQTLNHNVMYWYQQKSSQAPKLLFHYYDKDFNNEADTPDNFQSRRPNTSFCFLDIRSPGLGDTAMYLCATSRGPSNQPQHFGDGTRLSIL.

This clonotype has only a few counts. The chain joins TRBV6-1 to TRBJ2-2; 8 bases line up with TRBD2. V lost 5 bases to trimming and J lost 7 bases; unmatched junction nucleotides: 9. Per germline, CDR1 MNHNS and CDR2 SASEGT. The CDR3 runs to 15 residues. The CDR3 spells CASSYPRGGSGELFF. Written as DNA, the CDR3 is TGTGCCAGCAGTTACCCTCGCGGGGGGAGCGGGGAGCTGTTTTTT.

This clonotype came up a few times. CDR3 residues: CASTKTGQYEKLFF. The DNA of the CDR3 is TGTGCCAGCACGAAGACAGGGCAGTATGAAAAACTGTTTTTT. J is TRBJ1-4 and V is TRBV6-6, with TRBD1 matching 7 bases. CDR1 is MNHNY, CDR2 SVGAGI, per germline (reference sequence). V dropped 7 bases and J dropped 6; count of bases not matched to a gene: 8. The CDR3 spans 14 residues.

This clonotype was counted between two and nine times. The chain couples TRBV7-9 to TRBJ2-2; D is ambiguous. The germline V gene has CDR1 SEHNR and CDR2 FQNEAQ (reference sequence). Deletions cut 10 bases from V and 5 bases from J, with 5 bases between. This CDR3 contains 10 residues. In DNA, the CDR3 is TGTGCCACCCGGACCGGGGAGCTGTTTTTT. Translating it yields CATRTGELFF. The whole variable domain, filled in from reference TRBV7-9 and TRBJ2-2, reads DTGVSQNPRHKITKRGQNVTFRCDPISEHNRLYWYRQTLGQGPEFLTYFQNEAQLEKSRLLSDRFSAERPKGSFSTLEIQRTEQGDSAMYLCATRTGELFFGEGSRLTVL.

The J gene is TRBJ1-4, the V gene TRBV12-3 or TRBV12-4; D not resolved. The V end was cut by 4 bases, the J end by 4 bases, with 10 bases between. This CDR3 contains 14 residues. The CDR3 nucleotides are TGTGCCAGCAGTTATCGGGGTTATAATGAAAAACTGTTTTTT. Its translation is CASSYRGYNEKLFF.

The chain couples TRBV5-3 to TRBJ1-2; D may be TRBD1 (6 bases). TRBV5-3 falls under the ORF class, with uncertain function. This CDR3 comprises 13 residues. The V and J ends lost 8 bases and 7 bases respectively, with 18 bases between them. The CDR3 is CASSRAGVSGYTF. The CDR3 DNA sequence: TGTGCCAGCAGCCGGGCAGGGGTCTCTGGCTACACCTTC.